This TCR beta chain stems from a study of blood T cells in healthy people across ages. Germline V gene lookup returns CDR1 LNHNV and CDR2 YYDKDF (reference sequence). V was cut by 5 bases and J by 1 base, with 18 bases left in between. This CDR3 has 17 amino acids. A second PCR of about 6 to 12 cycles used a sample-barcoded 5' primer and a J-beta primer mix. Every sample gave at least 3 million paired-end reads containing CDR3. One entry per CDR3 protein, called by TCRdb with MiXCR from the 5' RACE reads. Altogether some 1.7 million distinct CDR3 sequences are present, about 28% being singletons, with the ten largest covering 6.5% to 8.5%.

This chain uses TRBV15 with TRBJ2-1; perhaps D is TRBD1 or TRBD2 (6 bases each). This receptor was identified in a woman in her thirties in good health. The specimen was blood. The CDR3 protein is CATSPGPGASSYNEQFF. DNA for the CDR3: TGTGCCACCAGCCCCGGCCCGGGGGCCTCTTCCTACAATGAGCAGTTCTTC.